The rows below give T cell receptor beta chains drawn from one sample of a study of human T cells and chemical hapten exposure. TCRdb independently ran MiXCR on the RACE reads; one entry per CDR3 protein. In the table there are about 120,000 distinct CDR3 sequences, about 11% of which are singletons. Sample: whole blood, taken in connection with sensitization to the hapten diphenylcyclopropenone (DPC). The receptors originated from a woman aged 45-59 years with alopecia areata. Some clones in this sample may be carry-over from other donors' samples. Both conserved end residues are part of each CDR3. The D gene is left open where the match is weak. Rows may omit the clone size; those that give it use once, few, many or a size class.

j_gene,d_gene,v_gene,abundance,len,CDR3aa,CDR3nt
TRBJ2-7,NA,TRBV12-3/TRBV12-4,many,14,CASSSGLIPTKQYF,TGTGCCAGCAGTTCGGGACTTATACCTACGAAGCAGTACTTC
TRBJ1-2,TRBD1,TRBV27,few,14,CASSEGQGARGYTF,TGTGCCAGCAGTGAAGGACAGGGGGCGCGAGGCTACACCTTC
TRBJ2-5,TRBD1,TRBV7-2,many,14,CASSSGQGAETQYF,TGTGCCAGCAGCTCCGGACAGGGGGCTGAGACCCAGTACTTC
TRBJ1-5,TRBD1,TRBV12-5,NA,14,CASGPGQRNQPQHF,TGTGCTAGTGGCCCGGGACAGAGGAATCAGCCCCAGCATTTT
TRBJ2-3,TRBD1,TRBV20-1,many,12,CSLGTGTDTQYF,TGCAGCCTCGGGACAGGCACAGATACGCAGTATTTT
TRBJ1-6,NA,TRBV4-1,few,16,CASSQEGGKYNSPLHF,TGCGCCAGCAGCCAAGAGGGGGGCAAATATAATTCACCCCTCCACTTT
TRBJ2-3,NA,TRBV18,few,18,CASSPLGVTGQSTDTQYF,TGTGCCAGCTCACCATTAGGGGTCACGGGGCAGAGCACAGATACGCAGTATTTT
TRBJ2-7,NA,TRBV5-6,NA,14,CASSLRGQGYEQYF,TGTGCCAGCAGCTTGAGGGGCCAGGGCTACGAGCAGTACTTC
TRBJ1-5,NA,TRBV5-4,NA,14,CASSLQGGDQPQHF,TGTGCCAGCAGCTTACAGGGCGGGGATCAGCCCCAGCATTTT
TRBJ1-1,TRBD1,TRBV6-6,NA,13,CASSREQGTEAFF,TGTGCCAGCAGCCGAGAACAGGGGACTGAAGCTTTCTTT
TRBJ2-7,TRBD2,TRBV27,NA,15,CASSFQGTSGYEQYF,TGTGCCAGCAGTTTCCAGGGGACTAGCGGCTACGAGCAGTACTTC
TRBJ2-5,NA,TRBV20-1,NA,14,CSARDQVGEETQYF,TGCAGTGCTAGAGATCAGGTCGGGGAAGAGACCCAGTACTTC
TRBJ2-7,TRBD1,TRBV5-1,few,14,CASSLKGAAYEQYF,TGCGCCAGCAGCTTGAAGGGGGCCGCCTACGAGCAGTACTTC
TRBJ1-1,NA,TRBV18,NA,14,CASSAQDSNTEAFF,TGTGCCAGCTCAGCCCAGGACTCGAACACTGAAGCTTTCTTT
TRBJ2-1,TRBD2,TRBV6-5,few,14,CASSLGLAYNEQFF,TGTGCCAGCAGTCTCGGACTAGCGTACAATGAGCAGTTCTTC
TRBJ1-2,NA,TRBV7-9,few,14,CASSSLQGGYGYTF,TGTGCCAGCAGCTCCTTACAGGGAGGGTATGGCTACACCTTC
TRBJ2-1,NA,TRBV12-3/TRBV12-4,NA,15,CASSSERASYNEQFF,TGTGCCAGCAGTTCAGAGCGGGCCTCCTACAATGAGCAGTTCTTC
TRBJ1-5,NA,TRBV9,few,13,CASSGTGNQPQHF,TGTGCCAGCAGCGGAACAGGCAATCAGCCCCAGCATTTT
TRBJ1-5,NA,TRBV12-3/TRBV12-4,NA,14,CASSFLIGPQPQHF,TGTGCCAGCAGTTTTCTAATTGGCCCTCAGCCCCAGCATTTT
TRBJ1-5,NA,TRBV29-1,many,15,CSVAGGTDSNQPQHF,TGCAGCGTTGCCGGGGGAACCGATAGCAATCAGCCCCAGCATTTT
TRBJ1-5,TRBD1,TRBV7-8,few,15,CASSPRTRGLQPQHF,TGTGCCAGCAGCCCGAGGACGAGGGGGCTCCAGCCCCAGCATTTT
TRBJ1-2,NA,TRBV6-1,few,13,CASSVDANYGYTF,TGTGCCAGCAGTGTGGACGCTAACTATGGCTACACCTTC
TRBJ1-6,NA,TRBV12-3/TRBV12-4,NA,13,CASSSLGNSPLHF,TGTGCCAGCAGTTCCCTCGGGAATTCACCCCTCCACTTT
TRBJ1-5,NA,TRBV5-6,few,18,CASSLADSPTSSNQPQHF,TGTGCCAGCAGCCTAGCGGACAGCCCAACCTCTAGCAATCAGCCCCAGCATTTT
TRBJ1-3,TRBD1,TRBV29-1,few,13,CSVYGTAGNTIYF,TGCAGCGTTTACGGGACAGCCGGAAACACCATATATTTT
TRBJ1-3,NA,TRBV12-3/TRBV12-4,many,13,CASSPNSGNTIYF,TGTGCCAGCTCGCCTAACTCTGGAAACACCATATATTTT
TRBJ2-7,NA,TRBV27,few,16,CASSWDLRASSYEQYF,TGTGCCAGCAGTTGGGATTTGCGGGCCAGCTCCTACGAGCAGTACTTC
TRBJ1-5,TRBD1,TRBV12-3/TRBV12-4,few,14,CASSFTGGGQPQHF,TGTGCCAGCAGTTTCACAGGGGGCGGTCAGCCCCAGCATTTT